The entry below describes one T cell receptor (beta chain). The V and J ends lost 5 bases and 0 bases, in that order; junction bases with no gene match: 3. Germline CDR1 is SEHNR and CDR2 is FQNEAQ (reference sequence). CDR3 length: 16 amino acids. The entry originates in a study of blood T cell repertoires in COVID-19. Study-wide context: The origin of the acute and convalescent COVID-19 samples was the United States, Italy and Spain.

TCRdb's table, derived via immunoSEQ multiplex PCR, lists solely in-frame clones and lacks some. In the table there are 250,000 to 300,000 clones, 85% of which are singletons. The source material was peripheral blood. The gene calls are TRBV7-9 and TRBJ2-1, with 11 bases matching TRBD2. This receptor was identified in a man aged 50-60 years with active or convalescent COVID-19. The CDR3: CASSRGLAVSYNEQFF. The DNA for the CDR3 is TGTGCCAGCAGCAGGGGACTAGCGGTCTCCTACAATGAGCAGTTCTTC.